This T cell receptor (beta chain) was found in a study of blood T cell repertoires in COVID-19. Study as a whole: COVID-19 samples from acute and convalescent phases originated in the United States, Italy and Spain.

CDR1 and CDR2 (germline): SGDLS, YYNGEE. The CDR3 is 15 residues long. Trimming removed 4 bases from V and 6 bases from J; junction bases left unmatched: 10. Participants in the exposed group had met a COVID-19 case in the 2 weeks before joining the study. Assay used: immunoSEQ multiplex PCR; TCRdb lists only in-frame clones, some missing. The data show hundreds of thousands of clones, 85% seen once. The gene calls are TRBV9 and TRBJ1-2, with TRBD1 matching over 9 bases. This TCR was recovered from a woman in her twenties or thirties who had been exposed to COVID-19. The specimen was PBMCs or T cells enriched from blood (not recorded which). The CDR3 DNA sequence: TGTGCCAGCAGCTCCAGAGGACAGGGGTTGGATGGCTACACCTTC. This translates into CASSSRGQGLDGYTF.